Listed below are T cell receptor beta chains from one sample, sequenced in a study of T cells in Graves' hyperthyroidism and ophthalmopathy. TCRdb processed the multiplex PCR reads anew with MiXCR; each CDR3 protein has one entry. The table has about 710,000 distinct CDR3 sequences, 16% seen once; the top ten hold roughly 8%. Specimen: blood. These receptors originate from a man aged 18 to 30 with Graves' hyperthyroidism. The CDR3 runs from the conserved cysteine through the conserved F or W. A D gene is named only where the DNA matches it firmly. A clone size is listed for some rows: how often the clone was seen (once, few, many), or a class if it is expanded.

v_gene	j_gene	abundance	d_gene	CDR3aa	CDR3nt
TRBV6-1	TRBJ2-7	many	-	CASSDSLGEQYF	TGTGCCAGCAGTGATAGTTTGGGCGAGCAGTACTTC
TRBV28	TRBJ2-2	few	-	CASSSWRLGTGELFF	TGTGCCAGCAGTTCTTGGAGGTTAGGCACCGGGGAGCTGTTTTTT
TRBV20-1	TRBJ1-6	many	-	CSASGGSPLHF	TGCAGTGCTAGTGGAGGATCACCCCTCCACTTT
TRBV12-3/TRBV12-4	TRBJ1-1	many	-	CASTLAGYTEAFF	TGTGCCAGCACCCTCGCGGGGTACACTGAAGCTTTCTTT
TRBV29-1	TRBJ2-7	-	TRBD2	CSGSSGTTYEQYF	TGCAGCGGGTCTAGCGGGACCACCTACGAGCAGTACTTC
TRBV19	TRBJ2-7	-	TRBD1	CASSTDFGTGLAEQYF	TGTGCCAGTAGTACGGATTTTGGGACAGGGTTAGCCGAGCAGTACTTC
TRBV6-5	TRBJ2-3	-	-	CASSYSTRHQSDTQYF	TGTGCCAGCAGTTACTCGACGCGACACCAGTCAGATACGCAGTATTTT
TRBV28	TRBJ2-5	-	-	CASSFGDETQYF	TGTGCCAGCAGTTTTGGGGACGAGACCCAGTACTTC
TRBV7-2	TRBJ2-5	many	-	CASSFIPARGVSGEAKETQYF	TGTGCCAGCAGCTTTATACCCGCAAGAGGAGTTAGCGGTGAGGCGAAAGAGACCCAGTACTTC
TRBV12-5	TRBJ2-3	many	-	CASAASADTQYF	TGTGCTAGTGCCGCCTCCGCTGATACGCAGTATTTT
TRBV25-1	TRBJ2-1	-	TRBD1	CASSDRGLWNEQFF	TGTGCCAGCAGTGACAGGGGGCTGTGGAATGAGCAGTTCTTC
TRBV5-5	TRBJ1-5	-	-	CASSQDRTNNQPQHF	TGTGCCAGCAGCCAAGACAGGACAAACAATCAGCCCCAGCATTTT
TRBV28	TRBJ2-7	many	TRBD1	CASSYQGALSYEQYF	TGTGCCAGCAGTTACCAGGGGGCCCTCTCCTACGAGCAGTACTTC
TRBV28	TRBJ2-1	many	-	CASSHGNEQFF	TGTGCCAGCAGCCATGGGAATGAGCAGTTCTTC
TRBV7-9	TRBJ2-5	many	-	CASSLQASQETQYF	TGTGCCAGCAGCTTACAAGCTAGCCAGGAGACCCAGTACTTC
TRBV5-1	TRBJ2-1	many	-	CASSFRGNEQFF	TGTGCCAGCAGCTTTAGAGGGAATGAGCAGTTCTTC
TRBV28	TRBJ2-3	many	-	CASRVAEGASDTQYF	TGTGCCAGCAGGGTAGCGGAGGGGGCCTCAGATACGCAGTATTTT
TRBV9	TRBJ2-7	-	-	CASSVRSLGSLGEQYF	TGTGCCAGCAGCGTCAGATCGCTCGGGAGTTTGGGCGAGCAGTACTTC
TRBV19	TRBJ1-2	-	-	CASSDFSVRPNYGYTF	TGTGCCAGTAGTGACTTTTCCGTCAGACCTAACTATGGCTACACCTTC
TRBV29-1	TRBJ1-4	-	-	CSVEENPGEKLFF	TGCAGCGTTGAAGAAAATCCGGGTGAAAAACTGTTTTTT
TRBV12-3/TRBV12-4	TRBJ2-1	many	-	CASSFLSAEQFF	TGTGCCAGCAGTTTTCTGTCGGCCGAGCAGTTCTTC
TRBV20-1	TRBJ1-5	few	-	CSAREGPDRQPQHF	TGCAGTGCTAGAGAAGGACCGGACCGGCAGCCCCAGCATTTT
TRBV7-9	TRBJ1-1	many	-	CASNPPGPGNTEAFF	TGTGCCAGCAATCCCCCGGGGCCGGGGAACACTGAAGCTTTCTTT
TRBV28	TRBJ1-5	many	-	CASSGATFQPQHF	TGTGCCAGCAGTGGAGCGACTTTCCAGCCCCAGCATTTT
TRBV7-8	TRBJ1-1	once	-	CASGGTNTEAFF	TGTGCCAGCGGAGGAACGAACACTGAAGCTTTCTTT
TRBV7-8	TRBJ2-7	few	TRBD2	CASGGGTSGAFYEQYF	TGTGCCAGCGGAGGCGGGACTAGCGGAGCATTCTACGAGCAGTACTTC
TRBV3-1	TRBJ2-7	many	-	CASSQGLQKDYEQYF	TGTGCCAGCAGCCAAGGACTACAGAAGGACTACGAGCAGTACTTC
TRBV19	TRBJ1-1	few	-	CASSARGEATEAFF	TGTGCCAGTAGTGCGCGGGGGGAGGCGACTGAAGCTTTCTTT
TRBV7-9	TRBJ2-2	-	-	CASSLRGGTDNTGELFF	TGTGCCAGCAGCTTAAGAGGAGGGACAGACAACACCGGGGAGCTGTTTTTT
TRBV6-5	TRBJ1-2	many	-	CASSYSRGRPNYTF	TGTGCCAGCAGTTACTCGAGGGGGAGACCTAACTACACCTTC
TRBV6-1	TRBJ2-2	-	TRBD2	CASSLAAGGFRELFF	TGTGCCAGCAGTTTGGCGGCGGGAGGGTTCCGGGAGCTGTTTTTT
TRBV14	TRBJ2-1	few	-	CASSPTGREQFF	TGTGCCAGCAGCCCAACAGGGCGTGAGCAGTTCTTC
TRBV29-1	TRBJ1-1	-	-	CSVGQRDTEAFF	TGCAGCGTCGGACAGAGAGACACTGAAGCTTTCTTT
TRBV6-5	TRBJ2-1	many	-	CASSYSRRDSYNEQFF	TGTGCCAGCAGTTACTCGAGACGGGACTCCTACAATGAGCAGTTCTTC
TRBV19	TRBJ2-1	-	TRBD2	CASSIVGLARCNEQFF	TGTGCCAGTAGTATAGTTGGACTAGCGAGATGCAATGAGCAGTTCTTC
TRBV28	TRBJ2-3	many	TRBD2	CASSLFSGRNTDTQYF	TGTGCCAGCAGTTTGTTTAGCGGGAGGAACACAGATACGCAGTATTTT
TRBV7-7	TRBJ2-5	many	-	CASSGSVFGETQYF	TGTGCCAGCAGCGGGTCGGTGTTCGGAGAGACCCAGTACTTC
TRBV5-6	TRBJ2-7	few	TRBD2	CASSHGVAGEYEQYF	TGTGCCAGCAGCCACGGGGTAGCGGGAGAATACGAGCAGTACTTC
TRBV20-1	TRBJ1-1	-	-	CSASQGDTEAFF	TGCAGTGCTAGCCAGGGAGACACTGAAGCTTTCTTT
TRBV20-1	TRBJ2-1	many	TRBD2	CSAYRLAGIHEQFF	TGCAGTGCGTACCGACTAGCGGGTATTCATGAGCAGTTCTTC
TRBV5-1	TRBJ1-4	few	-	CASSRRQNLAPNEKLFF	TGCGCCAGCAGCCGGAGACAGAATTTAGCACCTAATGAAAAACTGTTTTTT
TRBV6-1	TRBJ1-2	many	-	CASSPRKGSSGYTF	TGTGCCAGCAGTCCAAGGAAGGGGAGTTCGGGCTACACCTTC
TRBV7-2	TRBJ2-7	-	-	CASSFGVAAYEQYF	TGTGCCAGCAGCTTCGGGGTAGCCGCCTACGAGCAGTACTTC
TRBV9	TRBJ2-1	-	TRBD2	CASSSRSGTSVDEQFF	TGTGCCAGCAGCTCGAGGAGCGGGACCAGTGTGGATGAGCAGTTCTTC
TRBV27	TRBJ2-1	-	-	CASSGPYHEQFF	TGTGCCAGCAGTGGTCCGTACCATGAGCAGTTCTTC
TRBV30	TRBJ2-2	-	TRBD1	CAWSKGQGNTGELFF	TGTGCCTGGAGTAAGGGACAGGGGAACACCGGGGAGCTGTTTTTT
TRBV28	TRBJ2-7	many	-	CASSLWQGMYEQYF	TGTGCCAGCAGTTTATGGCAGGGGATGTACGAGCAGTACTTC
TRBV13	TRBJ2-7	-	-	CASSPPFTYEQYF	TGTGCCAGCAGCCCGCCTTTCACCTACGAGCAGTACTTC
TRBV15	TRBJ2-7	-	-	CATSRGGRNYEQYF	TGTGCCACCAGCAGGGGCGGCAGGAACTACGAGCAGTACTTC
TRBV24-1	TRBJ2-1	-	TRBD2	CATSDPGPSGRVSGEQFF	TGTGCCACCAGTGACCCCGGGCCCAGCGGGAGGGTAAGCGGTGAGCAGTTCTTC
TRBV28	TRBJ2-2	few	TRBD2	CASKRESGELFF	TGTGCCAGCAAGCGGGAGTCCGGGGAGCTGTTTTTT
TRBV6-6	TRBJ2-5	many	-	CASSYSIRGGETQYF	TGTGCCAGCAGTTACTCCATCAGGGGCGGAGAGACCCAGTACTTC